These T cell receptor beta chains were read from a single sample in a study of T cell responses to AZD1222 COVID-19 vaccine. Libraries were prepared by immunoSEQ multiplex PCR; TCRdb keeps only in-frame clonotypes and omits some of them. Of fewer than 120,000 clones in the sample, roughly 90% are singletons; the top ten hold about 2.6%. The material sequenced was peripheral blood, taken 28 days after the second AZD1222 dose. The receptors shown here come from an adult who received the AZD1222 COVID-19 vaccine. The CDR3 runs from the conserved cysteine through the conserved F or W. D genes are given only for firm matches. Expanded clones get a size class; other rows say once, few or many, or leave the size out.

CDR3: CASSQGQGAFGEQYF; DNA: TGTGCCAGCAGCCAGGGACAGGGGGCTTTTGGCGAGCAGTACTTC; V: TRBV4-2; size: .; J: TRBJ2-7; D: TRBD1
CDR3: CASSRLGNSPLHF; DNA: TGTGCCAGCAGCCGTCTAGGGAACTCACCCCTCCACTTT; V: TRBV11-2; size: .; J: TRBJ1-6; D: .
CDR3: CASSQGVGNSPLHF; DNA: TGTGCCAGCAGTCAGGGTGTAGGGAATTCACCCCTCCACTTT; V: TRBV6-5; size: .; J: TRBJ1-6; D: .
CDR3: CASSPSGRGFYEKLFF; DNA: TGTGCCAGCAGCCCAAGCGGGAGGGGATTTTATGAAAAACTGTTTTTT; V: TRBV3-1/TRBV3-2; size: .; J: TRBJ1-4; D: .
CDR3: CASSLALTGTENTEAFF; DNA: TGCGCCAGCAGCTTGGCCTTGACCGGGACAGAGAACACTGAAGCTTTCTTT; V: TRBV5-1; size: .; J: TRBJ1-1; D: TRBD1
CDR3: CASKERGGEETQYF; DNA: TGTGCCAGTAAGGAGCGGGGGGGAGAAGAGACCCAGTACTTC; V: TRBV19; size: .; J: TRBJ2-5; D: TRBD2
CDR3: CASSPGQGGLGYTF; DNA: TGTGCCAGCAGTCCGGGACAGGGGGGGTTAGGCTACACCTTC; V: TRBV6-5; size: few; J: TRBJ1-2; D: TRBD1
CDR3: CASSQAGSGLFLYGYTF; DNA: TGTGCCAGCAGCCAAGCAGGATCAGGGTTATTCCTCTATGGCTACACCTTC; V: TRBV3-1/TRBV3-2; size: .; J: TRBJ1-2; D: .
CDR3: CATNRVGELFF; DNA: TGTGCCACGAATCGGGTCGGGGAGCTGTTTTTT; V: TRBV6-5; size: .; J: TRBJ2-2; D: .
CDR3: CASSSDGGATNEKLFF; DNA: TGTGCCAGCAGCTCGGATGGGGGGGCAACTAATGAAAAACTGTTTTTT; V: TRBV7-2; size: .; J: TRBJ1-4; D: .
CDR3: CASSWGMAGVTDTQYF; DNA: TGTGCCAGCAGCTGGGGGATGGCGGGGGTAACAGATACGCAGTATTTT; V: TRBV5-6; size: .; J: TRBJ2-3; D: TRBD2
CDR3: CASSQFVGNQPQHF; DNA: TGCGCCAGCAGCCAATTTGTTGGCAATCAGCCCCAGCATTTT; V: TRBV4-1; size: .; J: TRBJ1-5; D: .
CDR3: CSVATPEAFF; DNA: TGCAGCGTTGCCACCCCTGAAGCTTTCTTT; V: TRBV29-1; size: .; J: TRBJ1-1; D: .
CDR3: CASSPTRGGGRVFSPLHF; DNA: TGTGCCAGCAGCCCCACCCGGGGTGGAGGGAGGGTATTTTCACCCCTCCACTTT; V: TRBV7-2; size: .; J: TRBJ1-6; D: .
CDR3: CASSFRGQGFGYTF; DNA: TGTGCCAGCAGCTTTAGAGGACAGGGTTTCGGCTACACCTTC; V: TRBV13; size: .; J: TRBJ1-2; D: TRBD1
CDR3: CASSYDQTGEGYEQYF; DNA: TGTGCCAGCAGTTACGACCAGACAGGGGAGGGCTACGAGCAGTACTTC; V: TRBV6-5; size: .; J: TRBJ2-7; D: .
CDR3: CASSSAGRGSNQPQHF; DNA: TGTGCCAGCAGCTCAGCGGGCAGGGGAAGCAATCAGCCCCAGCATTTT; V: TRBV7-9; size: .; J: TRBJ1-5; D: .
CDR3: CASSPGRQGNTDTQYF; DNA: TGCGCCAGCAGTCCGGGGCGGCAGGGGAACACAGATACGCAGTATTTT; V: TRBV10-1; size: .; J: TRBJ2-3; D: .
CDR3: CAISESPDTDTQYF; DNA: TGTGCCATCAGTGAGTCTCCTGACACAGATACGCAGTATTTT; V: TRBV10-3; size: .; J: TRBJ2-3; D: .
CDR3: CASSSGPNTGELFF; DNA: TGTGCCAGCAGTTCGGGACCAAACACCGGGGAGCTGTTTTTT; V: TRBV27; size: .; J: TRBJ2-2; D: .
CDR3: CASGLIVAGNTIYF; DNA: TGTGCCAGTGGGTTAATTGTGGCCGGGAACACCATATATTTT; V: TRBV2; size: .; J: TRBJ1-3; D: .
CDR3: CASSPPYSNQPQHF; DNA: TGTGCCAGCTCACCACCATATAGCAATCAGCCCCAGCATTTT; V: TRBV18; size: .; J: TRBJ1-5; D: .
CDR3: CASSLLGVTTEAFF; DNA: TGTGCCAGCAGCTTACTCGGGGTAACCACTGAAGCTTTCTTT; V: TRBV7-3; size: .; J: TRBJ1-1; D: .
CDR3: CASSVGFSYEQYF; DNA: TGCGCCAGCAGCGTCGGCTTCTCCTACGAGCAGTACTTC; V: TRBV5-1; size: once; J: TRBJ2-7; D: .
CDR3: CASRASGQPNQPQHF; DNA: TGTGCCAGCAGGGCCTCGGGACAGCCAAATCAGCCCCAGCATTTT; V: TRBV2; size: once; J: TRBJ1-5; D: TRBD1
CDR3: CASSMEGAGNTIYF; DNA: TGTGCCAGTAGTATGGAGGGGGCTGGAAACACCATATATTTT; V: TRBV19; size: .; J: TRBJ1-3; D: .
CDR3: CASGSGTGGQFF; DNA: TGTGCTAGTGGTTCCGGGACAGGGGGCCAGTTCTTC; V: TRBV12-5; size: .; J: TRBJ2-1; D: TRBD1
CDR3: CASSQTEGDAFF; DNA: TGCGCCAGCAGCCAAACGGAGGGGGACGCTTTCTTT; V: TRBV4-3; size: .; J: TRBJ1-1; D: .
CDR3: CASSLVGSINQPQHF; DNA: TGTGCCAGCAGCTTAGTCGGAAGTATAAATCAGCCCCAGCATTTT; V: TRBV7-8; size: .; J: TRBJ1-5; D: .
CDR3: CASRERPTNEKLFF; DNA: TGTGCCAGCAGGGAACGACCGACTAATGAAAAACTGTTTTTT; V: TRBV5-4; size: .; J: TRBJ1-4; D: .
CDR3: CASSLADYWYF; DNA: TGTGCCAGCAGCCTGGCCGACTATTGGTACTTC; V: TRBV3-1/TRBV3-2; size: .; J: TRBJ2-5; D: .
CDR3: CASSKEFSNQPQHF; DNA: TGTGCCAGCAGCAAAGAATTCAGCAATCAGCCCCAGCATTTT; V: TRBV21-1; size: .; J: TRBJ1-5; D: .
CDR3: CASSTGGGATMHYTF; DNA: TGCGCCAGCAGCACCGGGGGAGGAGCAACTATGCACTACACCTTC; V: TRBV5-1; size: .; J: TRBJ1-2; D: .
CDR3: CASSPASGTGTTGELFF; DNA: TGTGCCAGTAGTCCTGCGTCCGGGACAGGGACCACCGGGGAGCTGTTTTTT; V: TRBV19; size: .; J: TRBJ2-2; D: TRBD1
CDR3: CASSLASGGAAEQFF; DNA: TGTGCCAGCAGCTTAGCTAGCGGGGGGGCCGCTGAGCAGTTCTTC; V: TRBV11-2; size: .; J: TRBJ2-1; D: TRBD2
CDR3: CASSRPSTGSYEQYF; DNA: TGTGCCAGCAGCCGGCCTTCTACGGGTTCCTACGAGCAGTACTTC; V: TRBV6-5; size: .; J: TRBJ2-7; D: .
CDR3: CASSEGGRAEAFF; DNA: TGTGCCAGCTCAGAAGGGGGAAGGGCTGAAGCTTTCTTT; V: TRBV18; size: .; J: TRBJ1-1; D: .
CDR3: CAWSFARGYGYTF; DNA: TGTGCCTGGAGCTTCGCCAGGGGCTATGGCTACACCTTC; V: TRBV30; size: once; J: TRBJ1-2; D: .
CDR3: CASSQPAGPGETQYF; DNA: TGTGCCAGCAGTCAACCAGCGGGCCCGGGGGAGACCCAGTACTTC; V: TRBV6-5; size: .; J: TRBJ2-5; D: .
CDR3: CSVEDRPVLPGGYTF; DNA: TGCAGCGTTGAAGATAGGCCCGTCCTGCCAGGAGGCTACACCTTC; V: TRBV29-1; size: .; J: TRBJ1-2; D: .
CDR3: CASSQDGSNIYEQYF; DNA: TGTGCCAGCAGCCAAGACGGGTCTAATATATACGAGCAGTACTTC; V: TRBV3-1/TRBV3-2; size: .; J: TRBJ2-7; D: .
CDR3: CASGQGSYNEQFF; DNA: TGTGCCTCGGGACAGGGATCCTACAATGAGCAGTTCTTC; V: TRBV24-1; size: once; J: TRBJ2-1; D: TRBD1
CDR3: CSVEFLNTEAFF; DNA: TGCAGCGTTGAGTTTTTGAACACTGAAGCTTTCTTT; V: TRBV29-1; size: .; J: TRBJ1-1; D: .
CDR3: CASSLRTVEGDTQYF; DNA: TGCGCCAGCAGCCTCCGGACAGTAGAAGGAGATACGCAGTATTTT; V: TRBV4-1; size: .; J: TRBJ2-3; D: .
CDR3: CASSPGQGGTEAFF; DNA: TGTGCCAGCAGCCCAGGACAGGGGGGCACTGAAGCTTTCTTT; V: TRBV7-9; size: .; J: TRBJ1-1; D: TRBD1
CDR3: CASSQARGLTDTQYF; DNA: TGTGCCAGCAGCCAAGCCCGGGGACTCACAGATACGCAGTATTTT; V: TRBV3-1/TRBV3-2; size: .; J: TRBJ2-3; D: .
CDR3: CASSFVTGLAGELFF; DNA: TGTGCCAGCAGCTTCGTGACAGGGCTGGCCGGGGAGCTGTTTTTT; V: TRBV7-2; size: .; J: TRBJ2-2; D: TRBD1
CDR3: CASARDPNYEQYF; DNA: TGTGCCAGCGCCCGGGACCCCAACTACGAGCAGTACTTC; V: TRBV18; size: .; J: TRBJ2-7; D: .
CDR3: CAIRRQGTVYGYTF; DNA: TGTGCCATCAGAAGACAGGGGACGGTCTATGGCTACACCTTC; V: TRBV10-3; size: .; J: TRBJ1-2; D: TRBD1
CDR3: CASSQERLDREPNTEAFF; DNA: TGTGCCAGCAGCCAAGAGAGGTTAGACCGGGAACCTAACACTGAAGCTTTCTTT; V: TRBV4-2; size: .; J: TRBJ1-1; D: .
CDR3: CASSLMDRANNSPLHF; DNA: TGTGCCAGCAGCTTGATGGACAGGGCAAATAATTCACCCCTCCACTTT; V: TRBV7-8; size: .; J: TRBJ1-6; D: TRBD1